This TCR beta chain was recovered during a study of CD8 T cells in ankylosing spondylitis. As the method for making TCR beta libraries, quantitative 5'-RACE with molecular barcodes was used. From the 5' RACE reads, TCRdb called clonotypes with MiXCR, one entry per CDR3 protein. The sample holds 700,000 to 850,000 distinct CDR3 sequences; about an eighth are singletons and the top ten take under 0.6%. CDR3 length: 13 amino acids. The germline V gene encodes CDR1 SQVTM and CDR2 ANQGSEA. Trimming removed 4 bases from V and 0 bases from J; junction bases left unmatched: 3. Study-level findings and limits: Ankylosing spondylitis blood seemed to carry a telltale TCR beta motif made of eight highly homologous variants. Reports say disease-linked clones showed up significantly more in matched ankylosing spondylitis synovial fluid. Clones linked to disease, bearing a CD8+ phenotype, were relatively rare in peripheral blood.

Notes on this clonotype: What it binds is not known.

This rearrangement joins TRBV29-1 to TRBJ2-7, with 7 positions matching TRBD1. This receptor was obtained from a male donor with ankylosing spondylitis. The source material was blood, either unsorted or a sorted T cell fraction (not recorded which). The CDR3 DNA is TGCAGCGTTGTTTGGGACAGCTCCTACGAGCAGTACTTC. Encoded protein: CSVVWDSSYEQYF.